Following are 23 T cell receptor beta chains from one sample sequenced in a study of shared clonotypes between healthy human individuals. The protocol was immunoSEQ multiplex PCR, while the TCRdb copy is restricted to in-frame clones and leaves out a portion. Among 800,000 to 1,200,000 clones listed, 75% to 85% were seen once. Sequences were obtained from memory CD4+ T cells from PBMCs. Subset here: CD45RA-negative fraction. These TCRs come from a man between 18 and 29 years old in good health. Some clones in this sample may be carry-over from other donors' samples.

The gene calls are TRBV19 and TRBJ2-4; D is possibly TRBD1 (5 bases). Trimming removed 3 bases from V and 0 bases from J, with 9 bases in between. There are 15 residues in the CDR3. Looked up from germline, CDR1 is LNHDA and CDR2 is SQIVND (reference sequence). The CDR3 loop reads CASSMQGVAKNIQYF. The CDR3 region has the DNA TGTGCCAGTAGTATGCAAGGGGTAGCCAAAAACATTCAGTACTTC.

This chain joins TRBV25-1 and TRBJ1-5, with D possibly TRBD1 on 6 matching bases. V shed 7 bases and J shed 4 bases, with 8 bases lying between them. Germline loops: CDR1 MGHDK, CDR2 SYGVNS. The CDR3 length is 12 residues. For the CDR3, the DNA is TGTGCCAGCAATAGGGGGAATCAGCCCCAGCATTTT. Translating it yields CASNRGNQPQHF.

A remark on this clone: A read error may produce the germline difference seen at one junction end. This same CDR3 is encoded by further DNA sequences in the sample. The V call is TRBV5-1, the J call TRBJ2-5; D perhaps matches TRBD1 (7 bases). Looked up from germline, CDR1 is SGHRS and CDR2 is YFSETQ. This CDR3 contains 17 residues. The CDR3 DNA is TGTGCCAGCAGCCCGGCCGGCGGGACAGTAGTCCAAGAGACCCAGTACTTC. Residues: CASSPAGGTVVQETQYF.

This clone was observed a handful of times. The V call is TRBV5-1, the J call TRBJ1-1, with D unresolved. V dropped 4 bases and J dropped 0 bases, with 7 bases sitting between them. The germline gives CDR1 SGHRS, CDR2 YFSETQ. This CDR3 is 13 amino acids long. The CDR3 reads CASSVDMNTEAFF. CDR3 DNA sequence: TGCGCCAGCAGCGTCGATATGAACACTGAAGCTTTCTTT.

The rearrangement joins TRBV28 to TRBJ2-7, with 7 bases fitting TRBD1. The CDR3 consists of 17 residues. V lost 6 bases, J lost 1 base, and 15 bases stayed unmatched. Germline V gene lookup returns CDR1 MDHEN and CDR2 SYDVKM. The CDR3 protein is CASRKRTGGPQSYEQYF. In nucleotides, the CDR3 is TGTGCCAGCAGGAAGCGGACAGGCGGACCCCAATCCTACGAGCAGTACTTC. Full variable domain (remainder filled in from reference TRBV28 and TRBJ2-7): DVKVTQSSRYLVKRTGEKVFLECVQDMDHENMFWYRQDPGLGLRLIYFSYDVKMKEKGDIPEGYSVSREKKERFSLILESASTNQTSMYLCASRKRTGGPQSYEQYFGPGTRLTVT.

This clone appeared once. V and J are TRBV18 and TRBJ1-3, with 10 bases fitting TRBD1. V shed 6 bases, J shed 4 bases, and the junction held 9 bases outside the gene matches. The germline CDR1 and CDR2 sequences are KGHSH and LQKENI. This CDR3 is built from 16 residues. CDR3 sequence reads: CASSNRDRGVGNTIYF. Here the CDR3 DNA reads TGTGCCAGCTCCAACCGGGACAGGGGCGTCGGAAACACCATATATTTT.

V usage is TRBV5-1 and J usage is TRBJ2-5, with 8 bases lining up with TRBD2. Germline V gene sequence: CDR1 SGHRS, CDR2 YFSETQ. This CDR3 comprises 14 residues. With V trimmed by 5 bases and J by 8 bases, 11 bases remained unmatched. CDR3 protein: CASRPGLEGTTQYF. Written as DNA, the CDR3 is TGCGCCAGCAGGCCGGGACTAGAGGGAACAACCCAGTACTTC.

J is TRBJ2-5 and V is TRBV4-2, with 10 bases lining up with TRBD2. V trimming: 6 bases; J trimming: 3 bases; junction bases outside the gene matches: 4. CDR3 length: 14 amino acids. Looked up from germline, CDR1 is LGHNA and CDR2 is YNFKEQ. The CDR3 is CASSLGLAEETQYF. Written as DNA, the CDR3 is TGTGCCAGCAGTCTTGGACTAGCGGAAGAGACCCAGTACTTC.

Here the CDR3 DNA reads TGTGCCAGTAGTATATCGGAGACAGGGAAGATGTTTTTT. This codes for CASSISETGKMFF. V and J are TRBV19 and TRBJ2-2; 7 nucleotides agree with TRBD1. The V and J ends lost 2 bases and 15 bases, in that order; junction bases with no gene match: 9. The CDR3 runs to 13 residues. Germline lookup yields CDR1 LNHDA and CDR2 SQIVND (reference sequence).

This clone was detected only once. This specimen includes other DNA sequences encoding the same CDR3. The chain has TRBV7-3 and TRBJ2-3; D is undetermined. The CDR3 has 13 amino acids. Germline V CDR1 and CDR2: SGHTA, FQGTGA. The V end lost 4 bases, the J end lost 6 bases, and 11 bases lay between the germline ends. In nucleotides, the CDR3 is TGTGCCAGCAGCTCCGGGCCTTGGGATACGCAGTATTTT. This translates into CASSSGPWDTQYF.

This chain links TRBV5-1 with TRBJ2-7; tentatively, D is TRBD1 (6 bases). The CDR3 sequence is 15 residues long. The V end lost 1 base, the J end lost 6 bases, and 17 bases lay between the germline ends. Germline V gene data show CDR1 as SGHRS and CDR2 as YFSETQ. The CDR3 protein is CASSLFFQGPSEQYF. CDR3 DNA: TGCGCCAGCAGCTTGTTTTTTCAGGGGCCAAGCGAGCAGTACTTC.

The J gene is TRBJ2-3, the V gene TRBV7-7; 10 bases map to TRBD1. The CDR3 covers 17 residues. V was pared by 5 bases and J by 1 base, with 9 bases of the junction left unmatched. Germline CDR1 and CDR2: SSHAT and FNYEAQ (reference sequence). Written as DNA, the CDR3 is TGTGCCAGCAGCACAAAGACAGGGGGCGGTGGCACAGATACGCAGTATTTT. It specifies CASSTKTGGGGTDTQYF.

This clone is a singleton in its sample. The genes are TRBV4-1 and TRBJ2-1; no definite D call. Germline CDR1 reads MGHRA; CDR2 reads YSYEKL. This CDR3 has 15 amino acids. V gave up 2 bases and J gave up 6 bases, with 14 bases separating them. The CDR3 nucleotides read TGCGCCAGCAGCCAATGGCCCCCCCCTCTCAATGAGCAGTTCTTC. The encoded protein is CASSQWPPPLNEQFF.

The rearrangement joins TRBV5-1 to TRBJ2-3, with D perhaps matching TRBD2 (5 bases). V was clipped by 0 bases and J by 5 bases, with 10 bases between them. The length of the CDR3 is 14 residues. CDR1 SGHRS and CDR2 YFSETQ come from the germline V gene. The CDR3 here is CASSLAGSEDTQYF. The CDR3 DNA reads TGCGCCAGCAGCTTGGCGGGGTCGGAAGATACGCAGTATTTT.

This sequence joins TRBV27 and TRBJ2-7; 10 bases are a match to TRBD1. The CDR3 runs 16 residues. CDR1 and CDR2 (germline): MNHEY, SMNVEV (reference sequence). V shed 3 bases and J 2 bases; nucleotides not matched to a gene: 7. In DNA, the CDR3 is TGTGCCAGCAGTTTTCCGACAGGGGGCCTCGCCTACGAGCAGTACTTC. Protein sequence: CASSFPTGGLAYEQYF.

This rearrangement joins TRBV5-6 to TRBJ2-7; 8 positions agree with TRBD2. Unmatched junction bases numbered 7, after V lost 1 base and J lost 4 bases. From germline, CDR1 is SGHDT and CDR2 YYEEEE. The CDR3 length is 15 residues. CDR3 sequence: CASSLYREGGYEQYF. In DNA, the CDR3 is TGTGCCAGCAGCTTGTACCGGGAGGGGGGGTACGAGCAGTACTTC.

The chain links TRBV9 to TRBJ2-5; the match to TRBD2 covers 8 bases. The CDR3 loop spans 15 amino acids. The V segment lost 1 base and the J segment 3 bases; nucleotides outside the gene matches: 5. Germline V gene lookup returns CDR1 SGDLS and CDR2 YYNGEE. The CDR3 nucleotides read TGTGCCAGCAGCGTATTGGGGACTAGGGAAGAGACCCAGTACTTC. Its protein is CASSVLGTREETQYF.

This clone was seen once. This chain links TRBV5-5 with TRBJ2-7; D gene ambiguous. The V end was cut by 4 bases, the J end by 5 bases, with 19 bases between. Germline V gene sequence: CDR1 SGHKS, CDR2 YYEKEE (reference sequence). The CDR3 has 15 residues. CDR3 sequence reads: CASSPNQGRINEQYF. The DNA of the CDR3 is TGTGCCAGCAGCCCAAATCAAGGACGGATCAACGAGCAGTACTTC.

The CDR3 coding sequence is TGTGCCAGCAGCCCACGAGGGACTAGCGGGAGTACCGGGGAGCTGTTTTTT. This translates into CASSPRGTSGSTGELFF. The chain combines TRBV7-6 with TRBJ2-2; 14 nucleotides line up with TRBD2. V was clipped by 5 bases and J by 5 bases; unmatched bases: 7. Germline V gene sequence: CDR1 SGHVS, CDR2 FNYEAQ. The CDR3 is 17 amino acids.

Comment on this clone: The same CDR3 is also encoded by other DNA sequences in this sample. The CDR3 reads CASSLAGTSYEQYF. CDR3 DNA: TGCGCCAGCAGCTTGGCTGGGACTAGCTACGAGCAGTACTTC. The rearrangement links TRBV5-1 to TRBJ2-7; 8 bases agree with TRBD2. Germline values: CDR1 SGHRS, CDR2 YFSETQ. V was clipped by 0 bases and J by 3 bases; unmatched bases: 2. This CDR3 contains 14 residues. The whole variable domain, remainder taken from reference TRBV5-1 and TRBJ2-7, is KAGVTQTPRYLIKTRGQQVTLSCSPISGHRSVSWYQQTPGQGLQFLFEYFSETQRNKGNFPGRFSGRQFSNSRSEMNVSTLELGDSALYLCASSLAGTSYEQYFGPGTRLTVT.

The chain has TRBV7-3 and TRBJ2-2, with 7 positions matching TRBD1. The CDR3 loop spans 18 amino acids. The germline V gene has CDR1 SGHTA and CDR2 FQGTGA. Germline trimming cut 4 bases from V and 1 base from J; bases unmatched to any gene: 12. CDR3 nucleotide sequence: TGTGCCAGCAGCTCCACCCCCCGGACAGGCTTGAACACCGGGGAGCTGTTTTTT. It translates to CASSSTPRTGLNTGELFF.

This chain joins TRBV28 and TRBJ1-3, with TRBD1 matching 9 bases. V lost 4 bases, J lost 0 bases, and 10 bases stayed unmatched. The CDR3 runs 18 residues. CDR1 is MDHEN, CDR2 SYDVKM, per germline. This CDR3 is CASSSWGQGTSSGNTIYF. In DNA form, the CDR3 reads TGTGCCAGCAGTTCTTGGGGACAGGGAACGAGCTCTGGAAACACCATATATTTT. The full variable domain, rest sourced from reference TRBV28 and TRBJ1-3, is DVKVTQSSRYLVKRTGEKVFLECVQDMDHENMFWYRQDPGLGLRLIYFSYDVKMKEKGDIPEGYSVSREKKERFSLILESASTNQTSMYLCASSSWGQGTSSGNTIYFGEGSWLTVV.

The CDR3 sequence is CASSSAGFSTDTQYF. For the CDR3, the DNA is TGTGCCAGCAGCTCAGCGGGGTTCAGCACAGATACGCAGTATTTT. This chain connects TRBV7-3 to TRBJ2-3; TRBD2 matches at 7 bases. Unmatched junction bases numbered 4, after V lost 4 bases and J lost 0 bases. Germline CDR1 and CDR2: SGHTA and FQGTGA. The CDR3 sequence is 15 residues long.